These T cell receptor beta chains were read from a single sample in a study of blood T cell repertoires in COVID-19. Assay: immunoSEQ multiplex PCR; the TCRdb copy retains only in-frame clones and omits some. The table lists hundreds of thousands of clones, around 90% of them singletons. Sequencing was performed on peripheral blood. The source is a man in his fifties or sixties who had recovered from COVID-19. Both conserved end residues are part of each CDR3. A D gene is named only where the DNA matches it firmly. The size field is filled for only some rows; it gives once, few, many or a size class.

cdr3_aa: CASSQVTGGSYNSPLHF
cdr3_nt: TGTGCCAGCAGCCAAGTAACAGGGGGCTCCTATAATTCACCCCTCCACTTT
d_call: TRBD1
j_call: TRBJ1-6
clone_size: NA
v_call: TRBV3-1/TRBV3-2

cdr3_aa: CASSSPRGQSDTQYF
cdr3_nt: TGTGCCAGCAGTTCACCCAGGGGTCAGAGTGATACGCAGTATTTT
d_call: NA
j_call: TRBJ2-3
clone_size: NA
v_call: TRBV28

cdr3_aa: CASRSGQGLIEKLFF
cdr3_nt: TGTGCCAGTCGATCCGGACAGGGTTTGATTGAAAAACTGTTTTTT
d_call: TRBD1
j_call: TRBJ1-4
clone_size: NA
v_call: TRBV19

cdr3_aa: CASTPHTGDSTDTQYF
cdr3_nt: TGTGCCAGCACGCCCCACACGGGGGACTCCACAGATACGCAGTATTTT
d_call: NA
j_call: TRBJ2-3
clone_size: NA
v_call: TRBV2

cdr3_aa: CASMGGRLNEQFF
cdr3_nt: TGTGCCAGCATGGGCGGGAGACTCAATGAGCAGTTCTTC
d_call: TRBD2
j_call: TRBJ2-1
clone_size: NA
v_call: TRBV28

cdr3_aa: CASSEAIGTEARLSEQFF
cdr3_nt: TGTGCCAGCAGTGAAGCGATCGGTACAGAAGCCCGGTTGAGTGAGCAGTTCTTC
d_call: NA
j_call: TRBJ2-1
clone_size: NA
v_call: TRBV6-1

cdr3_aa: CASSFSGGAEQPQHF
cdr3_nt: TGCGCCAGCAGCTTTTCAGGGGGCGCGGAACAGCCCCAGCATTTT
d_call: TRBD1
j_call: TRBJ1-5
clone_size: NA
v_call: TRBV5-1

cdr3_aa: CASSLIADRWSQPQHF
cdr3_nt: TGTGCCAGCAGCTTGATAGCGGACAGGTGGAGTCAGCCCCAGCATTTT
d_call: TRBD1
j_call: TRBJ1-5
clone_size: few
v_call: TRBV5-6

cdr3_aa: CASSGGAKNIQYF
cdr3_nt: TGTGCCAGCTCGGGGGGAGCCAAAAACATTCAGTACTTC
d_call: TRBD2
j_call: TRBJ2-4
clone_size: NA
v_call: TRBV11-1

cdr3_aa: CASCGLGRLAGPLNTGELFF
cdr3_nt: TGTGCCAGCTGTGGACTCGGGAGGCTAGCGGGGCCTTTGAACACCGGGGAGCTGTTTTTT
d_call: TRBD2
j_call: TRBJ2-2
clone_size: NA
v_call: TRBV19

cdr3_aa: CASSSKWGDNQPQHF
cdr3_nt: TGCGCCAGCAGTTCCAAATGGGGCGACAATCAGCCCCAGCATTTT
d_call: NA
j_call: TRBJ1-5
clone_size: NA
v_call: TRBV23-1

cdr3_aa: CASSLQVTEAFF
cdr3_nt: TGTGCCAGCAGTTTACAGGTCACTGAAGCTTTCTTT
d_call: NA
j_call: TRBJ1-1
clone_size: once
v_call: TRBV28

cdr3_aa: CSVTGTGGIEQYF
cdr3_nt: TGCAGCGTGACCGGGACAGGGGGCATCGAGCAGTACTTC
d_call: TRBD1
j_call: TRBJ2-7
clone_size: NA
v_call: TRBV29-1

cdr3_aa: CASSPIVVSGGGTGELFF
cdr3_nt: TGCGCCAGCAGCCCCATCGTTGTGAGCGGGGGAGGCACCGGGGAGCTGTTTTTT
d_call: TRBD2
j_call: TRBJ2-2
clone_size: NA
v_call: TRBV4-1

cdr3_aa: CASSPGQGAYEQYF
cdr3_nt: TGTGCCAGCAGCCCGGGACAGGGGGCCTACGAGCAGTACTTC
d_call: TRBD1
j_call: TRBJ2-7
clone_size: NA
v_call: TRBV9

cdr3_aa: CATSDRVLGKLFF
cdr3_nt: TGTGCCACCAGTGACAGGGTTTTGGGAAAACTGTTTTTT
d_call: NA
j_call: TRBJ1-4
clone_size: NA
v_call: TRBV24-1

cdr3_aa: CASSLETSGWNTDTQYF
cdr3_nt: TGTGCCAGCAGCTTAGAGACTAGCGGGTGGAACACAGATACGCAGTATTTT
d_call: TRBD2
j_call: TRBJ2-3
clone_size: NA
v_call: TRBV7-9

cdr3_aa: CATSEGGLAGYNEQFF
cdr3_nt: TGTGCCACCAGTGAGGGAGGACTAGCGGGGTACAATGAGCAGTTCTTC
d_call: TRBD2
j_call: TRBJ2-1
clone_size: NA
v_call: TRBV24-1

cdr3_aa: CASSVPSLPDTQYF
cdr3_nt: TGCGCCAGCAGTGTCCCTAGTCTTCCAGATACGCAGTATTTT
d_call: NA
j_call: TRBJ2-3
clone_size: NA
v_call: TRBV10-2

cdr3_aa: CASSVQAGDIQYF
cdr3_nt: TGTGCCAGCAGCGTCCAGGCGGGGGACATTCAGTACTTC
d_call: TRBD2
j_call: TRBJ2-4
clone_size: NA
v_call: TRBV6-4

cdr3_aa: CATRGGETQYF
cdr3_nt: TGTGCCACCCGTGGGGGGGAGACCCAGTACTTC
d_call: NA
j_call: TRBJ2-5
clone_size: NA
v_call: TRBV2

cdr3_aa: CASSQSPVPDTQYF
cdr3_nt: TGCGCCAGCAGCCAAAGCCCTGTCCCGGATACGCAGTATTTT
d_call: NA
j_call: TRBJ2-3
clone_size: once
v_call: TRBV4-1

cdr3_aa: CASSVRQGGNTEAFF
cdr3_nt: TGTGCCAGCAGCGTACGGCAGGGAGGAAATACTGAAGCTTTCTTT
d_call: NA
j_call: TRBJ1-1
clone_size: NA
v_call: TRBV9

cdr3_aa: CASSLGDRSLNSPLHF
cdr3_nt: TGCGCCAGCAGCTTGGGGGACAGGAGCCTTAATTCACCCCTCCACTTT
d_call: TRBD1
j_call: TRBJ1-6
clone_size: NA
v_call: TRBV5-1

cdr3_aa: CASSDFRGPNQPQHF
cdr3_nt: TGTGCCAGCAGTGATTTTAGGGGGCCGAATCAGCCCCAGCATTTT
d_call: TRBD1
j_call: TRBJ1-5
clone_size: once
v_call: TRBV6-1

cdr3_aa: CASPERSGRTNEKLFF
cdr3_nt: TGTGCCAGTCCAGAACGGTCGGGGAGAACTAATGAAAAACTGTTTTTT
d_call: NA
j_call: TRBJ1-4
clone_size: NA
v_call: TRBV19

cdr3_aa: CASSLVGAPEVYNSPLHF
cdr3_nt: TGTGCCAGCAGCTTAGTCGGCGCGCCGGAGGTCTATAATTCACCCCTCCACTTT
d_call: NA
j_call: TRBJ1-6
clone_size: NA
v_call: TRBV11-2

cdr3_aa: CASSRGGGYEQYF
cdr3_nt: TGTGCCAGCAGCCGCGGGGGGGGCTACGAGCAGTACTTC
d_call: TRBD2
j_call: TRBJ2-7
clone_size: NA
v_call: TRBV5-5

cdr3_aa: CASSPRGLRGTEAFF
cdr3_nt: TGTGCCAGCAGCCCCCGGGGACTTCGGGGCACTGAAGCTTTCTTT
d_call: NA
j_call: TRBJ1-1
clone_size: NA
v_call: TRBV9

cdr3_aa: CASSSRQGSLTQYF
cdr3_nt: TGTGCCAGCAGCTCCAGACAGGGGTCCCTGACCCAGTACTTC
d_call: TRBD1
j_call: TRBJ2-5
clone_size: NA
v_call: TRBV7-2

cdr3_aa: CASSYGAGGPKGTDTQYF
cdr3_nt: TGTGCCAGCAGTTACGGAGCGGGGGGGCCCAAGGGCACAGATACGCAGTATTTT
d_call: TRBD2
j_call: TRBJ2-3
clone_size: NA
v_call: TRBV6-2/TRBV6-3

cdr3_aa: CASSPPAAYNEQFF
cdr3_nt: TGTGCCAGCTCACCACCGGCGGCCTACAATGAGCAGTTCTTC
d_call: NA
j_call: TRBJ2-1
clone_size: NA
v_call: TRBV18

cdr3_aa: CATSGRGAADTQYF
cdr3_nt: TGTGCCACCAGTGGCCGGGGGGCCGCAGATACGCAGTATTTT
d_call: NA
j_call: TRBJ2-3
clone_size: NA
v_call: TRBV24-1

cdr3_aa: CASSYGTFSSGELFF
cdr3_nt: TGTGCCAGCAGCTACGGGACTTTCTCGTCCGGGGAGCTGTTTTTT
d_call: NA
j_call: TRBJ2-2
clone_size: few
v_call: TRBV11-2

cdr3_aa: CASSRAGTSRTDTQYF
cdr3_nt: TGTGCCAGTAGCCGCGCCGGGACTAGCCGCACAGATACGCAGTATTTT
d_call: TRBD2
j_call: TRBJ2-3
clone_size: NA
v_call: TRBV19

cdr3_aa: CASSVRENTEAFF
cdr3_nt: TGTGCCAGCAGCGTACGGGAAAACACTGAAGCTTTCTTT
d_call: NA
j_call: TRBJ1-1
clone_size: NA
v_call: TRBV9

cdr3_aa: CASSHGLAGALDTQYF
cdr3_nt: TGTGCCAGCAGCCACGGACTAGCGGGAGCCCTGGATACGCAGTATTTT
d_call: TRBD2
j_call: TRBJ2-3
clone_size: NA
v_call: TRBV7-9

cdr3_aa: CASSPREISGNQPQHF
cdr3_nt: TGTGCCAGCTCACCGAGGGAGATATCAGGCAATCAGCCCCAGCATTTT
d_call: NA
j_call: TRBJ1-5
clone_size: NA
v_call: TRBV18

cdr3_aa: CARMGTGGSNEQFF
cdr3_nt: TGTGCCAGAATGGGGACAGGGGGAAGCAATGAGCAGTTCTTC
d_call: TRBD1
j_call: TRBJ2-1
clone_size: NA
v_call: TRBV19

cdr3_aa: CASSPGDRETQYF
cdr3_nt: TGTGCCAGCAGTCCGGGGGACCGGGAGACCCAGTACTTC
d_call: NA
j_call: TRBJ2-5
clone_size: NA
v_call: TRBV5-4

cdr3_aa: CASSFQENTEAFF
cdr3_nt: TGTGCCAGCAGCTTCCAGGAGAACACTGAAGCTTTCTTT
d_call: NA
j_call: TRBJ1-1
clone_size: NA
v_call: TRBV7-7

cdr3_aa: CASSLVPSRSNTIYF
cdr3_nt: TGTGCCAGCAGTTTAGTACCCTCCCGGTCGAACACCATATATTTT
d_call: NA
j_call: TRBJ1-3
clone_size: once
v_call: TRBV28

cdr3_aa: CATSETGAYGYTF
cdr3_nt: TGTGCCACCAGTGAAACAGGGGCCTATGGCTACACCTTC
d_call: TRBD1
j_call: TRBJ1-2
clone_size: NA
v_call: TRBV24-1

cdr3_aa: CASSIYMRSLGELFF
cdr3_nt: TGTGCCAGTAGTATCTATATGCGTAGTCTCGGGGAGCTGTTTTTT
d_call: NA
j_call: TRBJ2-2
clone_size: NA
v_call: TRBV19

cdr3_aa: CASSYSPGQNQPQHF
cdr3_nt: TGTGCCAGCAGTTACTCGCCCGGACAGAATCAGCCCCAGCATTTT
d_call: NA
j_call: TRBJ1-5
clone_size: NA
v_call: TRBV6-5

cdr3_aa: CASSFNPDIQYF
cdr3_nt: TGTGCCAGCAGCTTTAATCCGGACATTCAGTACTTC
d_call: NA
j_call: TRBJ2-4
clone_size: NA
v_call: TRBV7-9

cdr3_aa: CASSWTGLGNSPLHF
cdr3_nt: TGCGCCAGCAGCTGGACAGGTTTGGGTAATTCACCCCTCCACTTT
d_call: TRBD1
j_call: TRBJ1-6
clone_size: NA
v_call: TRBV5-1

cdr3_aa: CASSIFPGPNQPQHF
cdr3_nt: TGTGCCAGTAGTATATTTCCAGGGCCCAATCAGCCCCAGCATTTT
d_call: NA
j_call: TRBJ1-5
clone_size: NA
v_call: TRBV19

cdr3_aa: CVTIKLGAGGEQYF
cdr3_nt: TGTGTCACGATTAAACTCGGGGCAGGGGGAGAGCAGTACTTC
d_call: TRBD1
j_call: TRBJ2-7
clone_size: NA
v_call: TRBV27

cdr3_aa: CASSFTSRGADTQYF
cdr3_nt: TGTGCCAGCAGTTTTACTTCACGGGGAGCAGATACGCAGTATTTT
d_call: NA
j_call: TRBJ2-3
clone_size: NA
v_call: TRBV6-4

cdr3_aa: CASSESGTFRNTIYF
cdr3_nt: TGTGCCAGCAGTGAATCCGGGACATTCCGAAACACCATATATTTT
d_call: NA
j_call: TRBJ1-3
clone_size: NA
v_call: TRBV6-1

cdr3_aa: CASSQTHRVVTQYF
cdr3_nt: TGTGCCAGCAGTCAAACCCACAGGGTAGTGACGCAGTATTTT
d_call: NA
j_call: TRBJ2-3
clone_size: NA
v_call: TRBV6-5

cdr3_aa: CASSLLTSTYEQYF
cdr3_nt: TGTGCCAGCTCACTATTGACATCCACCTACGAGCAGTACTTC
d_call: NA
j_call: TRBJ2-7
clone_size: NA
v_call: TRBV18

cdr3_aa: CASGDSYGYTF
cdr3_nt: TGCGCCAGCGGAGACAGCTATGGCTACACCTTC
d_call: NA
j_call: TRBJ1-2
clone_size: NA
v_call: TRBV23-1

cdr3_aa: CASSIQGRLDNSPLHF
cdr3_nt: TGTGCCAGTAGTATACAGGGAAGGTTGGATAATTCACCCCTCCACTTT
d_call: NA
j_call: TRBJ1-6
clone_size: NA
v_call: TRBV19

cdr3_aa: CAISDSVNNEQFF
cdr3_nt: TGTGCCATCAGTGATAGCGTCAACAATGAGCAGTTCTTC
d_call: NA
j_call: TRBJ2-1
clone_size: NA
v_call: TRBV10-3

cdr3_aa: CASSSRQSDTQYF
cdr3_nt: TGTGCCAGCAGTTCCAGACAATCAGATACGCAGTATTTT
d_call: NA
j_call: TRBJ2-3
clone_size: NA
v_call: TRBV7-9